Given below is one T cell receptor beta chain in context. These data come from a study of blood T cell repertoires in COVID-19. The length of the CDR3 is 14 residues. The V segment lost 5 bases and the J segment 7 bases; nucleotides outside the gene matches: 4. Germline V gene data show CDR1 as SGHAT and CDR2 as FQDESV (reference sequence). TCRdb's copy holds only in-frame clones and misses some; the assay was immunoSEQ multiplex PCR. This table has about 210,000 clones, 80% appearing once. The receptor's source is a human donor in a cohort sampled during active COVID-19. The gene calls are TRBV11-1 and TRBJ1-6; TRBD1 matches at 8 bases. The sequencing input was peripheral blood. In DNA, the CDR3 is TGTGCCAGCAGCCTTGACAGGGGCAATTCACCCCTCCACTTT. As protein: CASSLDRGNSPLHF. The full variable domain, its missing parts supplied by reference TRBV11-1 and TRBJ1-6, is EAEVAQSPRYKITEKSQAVAFWCDPISGHATLYWYRQILGQGPELLVQFQDESVVDDSQLPKDRFSAERLKGVDSTLKIQPAELGDSAMYLCASSLDRGNSPLHFGNGTRLTVT.